This T cell receptor (beta chain) was profiled in a study of PD-1 blockade in classical Hodgkin lymphoma. Assay: immunoSEQ multiplex PCR; the TCRdb copy retains only in-frame clones and omits some. The sample lists about 21,000 clones; roughly 75% were seen once. Germline lookup yields CDR1 LNHNV and CDR2 YYDKDF (reference sequence). Deletions cut 0 bases from V and 4 bases from J, with 12 bases between. The CDR3 is 15 amino acids. Every patient had relapsed following autologous stem cell transplantation, and cohorts differed in brentuximab vedotin exposure. The sequence was obtained from a human donor with classical Hodgkin lymphoma. Here the sequenced sample was peripheral blood mononuclear cells (PBMCs), taken before the second cycle of nivolumab. The genes are TRBV15 and TRBJ2-5; possibly TRBD2 for D (6 bases). The CDR3 region is CATSRDRGSGETQYF. DNA of the CDR3: TGTGCCACCAGCAGAGATCGTGGTAGCGGAGAGACCCAGTACTTC. The variable domain in full, with the rest retrieved from reference TRBV15 and TRBJ2-5, is DAMVIQNPRYQVTQFGKPVTLSCSQTLNHNVMYWYQQKSSQAPKLLFHYYDKDFNNEADTPDNFQSRRPNTSFCFLDIRSPGLGDTAMYLCATSRDRGSGETQYFGPGTRLLVL.